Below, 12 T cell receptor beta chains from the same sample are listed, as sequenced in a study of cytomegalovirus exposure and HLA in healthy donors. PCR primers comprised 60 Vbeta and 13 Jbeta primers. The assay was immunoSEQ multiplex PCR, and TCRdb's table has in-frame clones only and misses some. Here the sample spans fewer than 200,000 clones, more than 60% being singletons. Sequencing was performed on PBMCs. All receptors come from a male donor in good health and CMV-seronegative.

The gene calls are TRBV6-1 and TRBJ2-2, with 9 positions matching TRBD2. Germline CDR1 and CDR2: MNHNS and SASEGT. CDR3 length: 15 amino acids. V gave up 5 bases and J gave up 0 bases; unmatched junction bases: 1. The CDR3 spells CASSSGGTNTGELFF. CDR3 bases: TGTGCCAGCAGTAGCGGGGGGACGAACACCGGGGAGCTGTTTTTT.

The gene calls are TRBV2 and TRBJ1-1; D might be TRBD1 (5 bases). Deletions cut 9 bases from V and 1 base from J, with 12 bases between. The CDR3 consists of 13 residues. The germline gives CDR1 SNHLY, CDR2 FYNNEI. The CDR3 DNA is TGTGCCAGTGGGTTAGGACAGAACACTGAAGCTTTCTTT. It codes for CASGLGQNTEAFF.

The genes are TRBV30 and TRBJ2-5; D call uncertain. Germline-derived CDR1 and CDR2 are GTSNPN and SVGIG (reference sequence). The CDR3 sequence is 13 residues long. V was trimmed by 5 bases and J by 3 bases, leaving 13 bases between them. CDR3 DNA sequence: TGTGCCTGGCGCTCAGGTGCGAAAGAGACCCAGTACTTC. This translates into CAWRSGAKETQYF.

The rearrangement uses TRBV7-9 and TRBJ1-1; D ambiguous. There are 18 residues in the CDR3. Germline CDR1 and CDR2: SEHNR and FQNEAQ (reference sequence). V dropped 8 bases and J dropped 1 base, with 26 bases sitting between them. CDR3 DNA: TGTGCCAGCGCGCCGCTTAACTTCGCGGGCCGACCGAACACTGAAGCTTTCTTT. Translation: CASAPLNFAGRPNTEAFF.

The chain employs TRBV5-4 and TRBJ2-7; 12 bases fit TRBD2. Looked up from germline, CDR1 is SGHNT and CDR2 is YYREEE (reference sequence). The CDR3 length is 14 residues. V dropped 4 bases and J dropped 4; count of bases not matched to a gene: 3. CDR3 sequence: CASSRLAGDYEQYF. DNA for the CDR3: TGTGCCAGCAGCAGACTAGCGGGGGATTACGAGCAGTACTTC.

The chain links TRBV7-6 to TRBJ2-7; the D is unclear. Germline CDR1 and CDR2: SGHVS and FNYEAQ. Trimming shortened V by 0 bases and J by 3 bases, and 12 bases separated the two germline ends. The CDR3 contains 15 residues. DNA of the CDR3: TGTGCCAGCAGCTTAGCGGCGGAGAGAAGCTACGAGCAGTACTTC. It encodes CASSLAAERSYEQYF. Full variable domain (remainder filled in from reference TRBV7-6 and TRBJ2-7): GAGVSQSPRYKVTKRGQDVALRCDPISGHVSLYWYRQALGQGPEFLTYFNYEAQQDKSGLPNDRFSAERPEGSISTLTIQRTEQRDSAMYRCASSLAAERSYEQYFGPGTRLTVT.

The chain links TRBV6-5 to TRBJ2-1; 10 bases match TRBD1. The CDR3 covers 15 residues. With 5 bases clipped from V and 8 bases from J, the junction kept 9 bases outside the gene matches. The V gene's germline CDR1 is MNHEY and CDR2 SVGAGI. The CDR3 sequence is CASSQDRGLKDEQFF. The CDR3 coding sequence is TGTGCCAGCAGTCAAGACAGGGGGCTCAAGGATGAGCAGTTCTTC.

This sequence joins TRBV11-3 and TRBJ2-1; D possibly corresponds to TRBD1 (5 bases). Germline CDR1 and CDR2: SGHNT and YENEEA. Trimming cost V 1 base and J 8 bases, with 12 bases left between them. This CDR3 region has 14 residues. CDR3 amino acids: CASSLGAGPHEQFF. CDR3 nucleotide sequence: TGTGCCAGCAGCTTAGGTGCAGGGCCTCATGAGCAGTTCTTC.

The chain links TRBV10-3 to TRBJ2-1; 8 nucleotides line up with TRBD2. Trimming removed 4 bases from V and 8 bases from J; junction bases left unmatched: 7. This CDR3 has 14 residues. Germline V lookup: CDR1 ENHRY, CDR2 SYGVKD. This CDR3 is CAISAQRGNDEQFF. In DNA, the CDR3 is TGTGCCATCAGTGCCCAGCGGGGGAACGATGAGCAGTTCTTC.

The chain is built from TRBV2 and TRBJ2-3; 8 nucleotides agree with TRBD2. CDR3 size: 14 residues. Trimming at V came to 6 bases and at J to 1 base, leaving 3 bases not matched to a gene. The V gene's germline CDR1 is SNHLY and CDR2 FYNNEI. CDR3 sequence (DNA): TGTGCCAGCAGCCTAGCGGGCCGCACAGATACGCAGTATTTT. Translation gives CASSLAGRTDTQYF.

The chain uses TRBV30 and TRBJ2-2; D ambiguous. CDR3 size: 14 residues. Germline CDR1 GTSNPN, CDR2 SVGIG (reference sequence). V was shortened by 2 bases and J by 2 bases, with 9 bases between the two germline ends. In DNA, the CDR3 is TGTGCCTGGAGTCCCCCCGTTAACACCGGGGAGCTGTTTTTT. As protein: CAWSPPVNTGELFF.

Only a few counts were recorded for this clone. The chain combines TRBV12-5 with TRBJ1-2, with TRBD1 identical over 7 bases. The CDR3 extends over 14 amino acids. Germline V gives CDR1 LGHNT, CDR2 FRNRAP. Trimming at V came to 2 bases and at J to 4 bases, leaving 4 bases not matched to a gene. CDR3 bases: TGTGCTAGTGGTTTGATAGGGGACAGCTATGGCTACACCTTC. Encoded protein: CASGLIGDSYGYTF.